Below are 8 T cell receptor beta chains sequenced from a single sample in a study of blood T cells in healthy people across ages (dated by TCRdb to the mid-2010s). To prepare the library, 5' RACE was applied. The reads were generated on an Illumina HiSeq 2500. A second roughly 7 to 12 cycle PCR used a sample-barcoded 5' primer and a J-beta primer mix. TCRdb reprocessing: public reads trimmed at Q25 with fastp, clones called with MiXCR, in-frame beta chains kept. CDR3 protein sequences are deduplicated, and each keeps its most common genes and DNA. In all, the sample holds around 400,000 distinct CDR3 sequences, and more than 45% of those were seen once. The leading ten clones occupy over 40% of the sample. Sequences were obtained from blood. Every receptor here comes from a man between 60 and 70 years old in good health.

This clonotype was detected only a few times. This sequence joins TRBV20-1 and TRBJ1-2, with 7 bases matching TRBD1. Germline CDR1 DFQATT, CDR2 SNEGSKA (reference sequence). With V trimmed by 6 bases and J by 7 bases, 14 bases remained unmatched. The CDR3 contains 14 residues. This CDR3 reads CSAERGQGIFGYTF. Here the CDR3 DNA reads TGCAGTGCCGAGAGGGGGCAGGGAATCTTTGGCTACACCTTC.

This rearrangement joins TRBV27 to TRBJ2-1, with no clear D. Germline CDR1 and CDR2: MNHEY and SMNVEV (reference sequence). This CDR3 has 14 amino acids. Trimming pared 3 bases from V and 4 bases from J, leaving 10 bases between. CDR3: CASSFSDLYNEQFF. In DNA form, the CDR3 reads TGTGCCAGCAGTTTTTCTGACTTATACAATGAGCAGTTCTTC.

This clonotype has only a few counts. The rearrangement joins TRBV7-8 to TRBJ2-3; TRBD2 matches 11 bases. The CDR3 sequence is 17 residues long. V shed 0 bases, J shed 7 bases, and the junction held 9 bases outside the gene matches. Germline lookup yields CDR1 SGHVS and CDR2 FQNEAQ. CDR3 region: CASSLAQALAGGYTQYF. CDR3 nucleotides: TGTGCCAGCAGCTTAGCTCAAGCCCTAGCGGGAGGTTATACGCAGTATTTT.

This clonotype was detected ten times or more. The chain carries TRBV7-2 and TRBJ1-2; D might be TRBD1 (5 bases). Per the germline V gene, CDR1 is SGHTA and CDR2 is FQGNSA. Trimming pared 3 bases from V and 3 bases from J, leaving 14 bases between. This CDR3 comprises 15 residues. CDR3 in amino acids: CASSFKWGKDYGYTF. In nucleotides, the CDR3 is TGTGCCAGCAGCTTCAAGTGGGGGAAGGACTATGGCTACACCTTC.

CDR3 bases: TGTGCCACCTCATGGGAAGAGACCCAGTACTTC. As protein: CATSWEETQYF. The J gene is TRBJ2-5, the V gene TRBV2; D gene uncertain. CDR1 SNHLY and CDR2 FYNNEI come from the germline V gene. The CDR3 contains 11 residues. Trimming took off 10 bases at V and 3 bases at J, with 9 bases between the two ends.

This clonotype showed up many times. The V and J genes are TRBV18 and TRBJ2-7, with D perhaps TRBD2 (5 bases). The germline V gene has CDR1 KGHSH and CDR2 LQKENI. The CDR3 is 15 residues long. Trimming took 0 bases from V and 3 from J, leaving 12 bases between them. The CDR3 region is CASSPPEGTGYEQYF. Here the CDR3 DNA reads TGTGCCAGCTCACCACCCGAGGGTACGGGCTACGAGCAGTACTTC.

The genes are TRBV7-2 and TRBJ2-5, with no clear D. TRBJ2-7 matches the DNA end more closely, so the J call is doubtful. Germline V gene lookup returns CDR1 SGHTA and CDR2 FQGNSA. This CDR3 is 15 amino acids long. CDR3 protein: CASSPPNLSPDEQYF. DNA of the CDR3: TGTGCCAGCAGCCCACCAAACCTCTCCCCGGACGAGCAGTACTTC.

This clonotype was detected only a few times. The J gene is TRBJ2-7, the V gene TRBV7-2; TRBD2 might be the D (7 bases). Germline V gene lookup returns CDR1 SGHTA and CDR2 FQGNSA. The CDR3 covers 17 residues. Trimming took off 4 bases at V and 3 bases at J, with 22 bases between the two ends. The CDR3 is CASSSPRGARKIYEQYF. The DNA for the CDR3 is TGTGCCAGCAGCTCCCCCCGGGGGGCGAGGAAAATCTACGAGCAGTACTTC.